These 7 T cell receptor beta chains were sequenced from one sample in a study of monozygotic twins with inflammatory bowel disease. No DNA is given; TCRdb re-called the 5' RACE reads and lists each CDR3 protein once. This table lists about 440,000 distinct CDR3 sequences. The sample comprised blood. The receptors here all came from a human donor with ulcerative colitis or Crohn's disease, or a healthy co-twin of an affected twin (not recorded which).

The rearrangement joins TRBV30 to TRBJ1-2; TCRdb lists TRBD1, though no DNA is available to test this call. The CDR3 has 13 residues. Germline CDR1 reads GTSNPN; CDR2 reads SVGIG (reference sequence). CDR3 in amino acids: CAWRLQGTDGYTF.

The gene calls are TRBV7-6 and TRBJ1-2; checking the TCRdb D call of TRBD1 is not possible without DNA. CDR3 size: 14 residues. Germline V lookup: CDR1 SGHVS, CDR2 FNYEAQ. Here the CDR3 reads CASSLGAGTADYTF.

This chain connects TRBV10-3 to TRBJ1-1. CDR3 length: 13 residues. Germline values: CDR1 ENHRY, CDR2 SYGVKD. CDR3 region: CAIRSDMNTEAFF.

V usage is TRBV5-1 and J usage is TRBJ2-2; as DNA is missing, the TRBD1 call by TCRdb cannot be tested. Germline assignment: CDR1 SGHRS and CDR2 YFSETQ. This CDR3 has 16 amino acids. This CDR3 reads CASSLEIVRGTGELFF. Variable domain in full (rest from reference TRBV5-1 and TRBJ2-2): KAGVTQTPRYLIKTRGQQVTLSCSPISGHRSVSWYQQTPGQGLQFLFEYFSETQRNKGNFPGRFSGRQFSNSRSEMNVSTLELGDSALYLCASSLEIVRGTGELFFGEGSRLTVL.

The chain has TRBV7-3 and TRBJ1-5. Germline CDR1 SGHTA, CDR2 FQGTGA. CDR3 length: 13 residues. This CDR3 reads CASSSSEGQPQHF.

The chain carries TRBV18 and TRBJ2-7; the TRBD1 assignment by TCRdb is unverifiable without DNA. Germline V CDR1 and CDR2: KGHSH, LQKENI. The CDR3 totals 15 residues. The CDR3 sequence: CASSPPTAPNGEQYF.

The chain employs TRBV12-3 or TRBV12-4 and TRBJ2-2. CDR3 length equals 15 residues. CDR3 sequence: CASNRYGANTGELFF.